Sequencing of this TCR beta chain was carried out in a study of cytomegalovirus exposure and HLA in healthy donors. Vbeta (60) and Jbeta (13) primers were used in the PCR. Assay used: immunoSEQ multiplex PCR; TCRdb lists only in-frame clones, some missing. In the table there are around 150,000 clones, 79% of which are singletons. Study results and limitations: Among the most significant clusters, several appeared linked to common viral pathogens in a later analysis. Reports showed the classifier diagnosing cytomegalovirus status with high specificity and sensitivity. Prior analysis indicated that the majority of TCR beta V segments exhibited productivity approximately 87% or approximately 30% of the time. By a later analysis, the bulk of CMV-associated TCR beta chains appeared HLA-restricted.

With respect to this clone: Its antigen remains unknown.

V lost 0 bases and J lost 7, with 12 bases in between. Germline CDR1 reads LNHNV; CDR2 reads YYDKDF (reference sequence). This CDR3 has 14 amino acids. Sequenced sample: PBMCs. The V call is TRBV15, the J call TRBJ1-2; D is uncertain. This receptor was taken from a man aged 35 to 55 in good health and CMV-seronegative. The CDR3 bases are TGTGCCACCAGCAGAGATAGCACCCTTTTTGGCTACACCTTC. It codes for CATSRDSTLFGYTF.